One sample yielded the 29 T cell receptor beta chains listed below, sequenced in a study of CXCR3-negative and CXCR3-positive naive CD8 T cells (dated by TCRdb to between 2018 and 2021). The investigation overall reported the following: Compared with CXCR3-negative naive cells, CXCR3-positive naive cells had TRB CDR3s with higher hydrophobicity (lower Kidera factor 4), lower energy, and higher strength and volume indices.

The antigens these receptors bind are not known. Sequencer: NextSeq 550. The Human TCR Profiling Kit (MiLaboratory) was used to prepare UMI-labeled 5' RACE TRB cDNA libraries. With the reads reprocessed by TCRdb, a single entry stands for each CDR3 protein sequence and no DNA is reported. This sample's table carries 100,000 to 150,000 distinct CDR3 sequences. 0.4% to 0.5% of the sample is taken by the ten largest. The sequenced sample consisted of naive CXCR3+ CD8+ T cells from blood. The sample's cell subset or site label is to be understood as: CD45RO-CCR7+CD27+CD95- naive CD8+ T cells expressing CXCR3 (TNR3+). These receptors came from a human donor in good health. Some clones in this sample may be carry-over from other donors' samples.

The chain uses TRBV25-1 and TRBJ2-5; TCRdb's assignment of TRBD1 cannot be checked, as there is no DNA. The CDR3 has 15 residues. Germline V gene lookup returns CDR1 MGHDK and CDR2 SYGVNS. The CDR3 here is CASSLETGDRETQYF.

The V and J genes are TRBV7-3 and TRBJ2-1; the TCRdb call, TRBD2, lacks DNA for checking. Looked up from germline, CDR1 is SGHTA and CDR2 is FQGTGA. The CDR3 has 21 amino acids. The CDR3 protein is CASSLTTASAGSLGYDNEQFF.

The chain is built from TRBV13 and TRBJ1-1; TCRdb's D call of TRBD1 is untestable without DNA. CDR1 and CDR2 (germline): PRHDT, FYEKMQ (reference sequence). This CDR3 is 14 amino acids long. CDR3 protein: CASSSKQGGTEAFF.

The chain is built from TRBV13 and TRBJ2-3; the TRBD2 assignment by TCRdb is unverifiable without DNA. Germline CDR1 PRHDT, CDR2 FYEKMQ (reference sequence). CDR3 size: 18 residues. The CDR3 sequence: CASSRSAPLAGNTDTQYF.

This chain joins TRBV4-1 and TRBJ2-7; TCRdb gives TRBD1 as the D gene, but with no DNA this cannot be confirmed. This CDR3 contains 13 residues. The germline V gene has CDR1 MGHRA and CDR2 YSYEKL. The CDR3 here is CASSQDRVREQYF.

The gene calls are TRBV12-3 or TRBV12-4 and TRBJ1-1; TCRdb indicates TRBD1, and absent DNA this call remains unverified. The CDR3 totals 14 residues. The CDR3 protein is CASKQGAMNAEAFF.

The chain uses TRBV11-2 and TRBJ1-1. Per germline, CDR1 SGHAT and CDR2 FQNNGV. The CDR3 totals 17 residues. The CDR3: CASSLGALFRGNTEAFF.

This rearrangement joins TRBV19 to TRBJ2-1; TCRdb proposes TRBD1, but this gene call is untestable without DNA. Germline loops: CDR1 LNHDA, CDR2 SQIVND (reference sequence). CDR3 length: 11 residues. The CDR3 reads CASSIGGEQFF.

The chain employs TRBV28 and TRBJ2-7; TCRdb reports TRBD1, a call that lacks DNA to check it against. The CDR3 covers 15 residues. Per germline, CDR1 MDHEN and CDR2 SYDVKM. This CDR3 reads CASSLVGQRNYEQYF.

The CDR3 region is CASSYEGATYEQYF. This chain uses TRBV7-2 with TRBJ2-7; TCRdb lists TRBD1, though no DNA is available to test this call. CDR3 length: 14 amino acids. Germline-derived CDR1 and CDR2 are SGHTA and FQGNSA.

This chain uses TRBV28 with TRBJ2-7. This CDR3 is built from 11 residues. CDR1 is MDHEN and CDR2 is SYDVKM in the germline V gene. The CDR3 protein is CASSSVDEQYF.

The rearrangement links TRBV5-5 to TRBJ2-3. The germline gives CDR1 SGHKS, CDR2 YYEKEE (reference sequence). The CDR3 contains 14 residues. CDR3 in amino acids: CASSSPKLTVTQYF.

This rearrangement joins TRBV15 to TRBJ2-7; checking the TCRdb D call of TRBD2 is not possible without DNA. The length of the CDR3 is 18 residues. CDR1 and CDR2 (germline): LNHNV, YYDKDF (reference sequence). The CDR3 loop is CATSRRTSGRGPSYEQYF.

This chain connects TRBV6-6 to TRBJ2-5; absent DNA, TCRdb's TRBD1 call cannot be checked. Germline V lookup: CDR1 MNHNY, CDR2 SVGAGI (reference sequence). This CDR3 is 16 amino acids long. CDR3 residues: CASSLAGQGAWETQYF.

The CDR3 loop reads CASRNLDYQQETQYF. The chain has TRBV6-2 or TRBV6-3 and TRBJ2-5; lacking DNA, the TRBD2 call made by TCRdb goes unchecked. The CDR3 runs 15 residues. In germline, CDR1 is MNHEY, CDR2 SVGEGT.

The chain carries TRBV29-1 and TRBJ2-2; TCRdb gives TRBD2 as the D gene, but with no DNA this cannot be confirmed. Germline V gene data show CDR1 as SQVTM and CDR2 as ANQGSEA. The CDR3 covers 14 residues. The CDR3 loop is CSVEAWRGTGELFF.

V usage is TRBV7-2 and J usage is TRBJ1-4; TCRdb's D call of TRBD1 is untestable without DNA. CDR1 SGHTA and CDR2 FQGNSA come from the germline V gene. The CDR3 contains 14 residues. This CDR3 is CASSFGQGNEKLFF.

This chain links TRBV7-8 with TRBJ2-1. In germline, CDR1 is SGHVS, CDR2 FQNEAQ. The CDR3 sequence is 12 residues long. The CDR3 spells CASSLRSYEQFF.

The chain carries TRBV5-1 and TRBJ2-3; absent DNA, TCRdb's TRBD2 call cannot be checked. CDR3 size: 15 residues. The V gene's germline CDR1 is SGHRS and CDR2 YFSETQ. The CDR3 sequence is CASSLSPILPDTQYF.

V usage is TRBV29-1 and J usage is TRBJ2-3. Per germline, CDR1 SQVTM and CDR2 ANQGSEA. This CDR3 has 15 amino acids. The CDR3 loop is CSVEGTDASTDTQYF.

The CDR3 spells CASATGVGEQYF. This chain connects TRBV19 to TRBJ2-7; absent DNA, TCRdb's TRBD1 call cannot be checked. The CDR3 totals 12 residues. Germline values: CDR1 LNHDA, CDR2 SQIVND (reference sequence).

The gene calls are TRBV27 and TRBJ2-7; TCRdb lists TRBD1, though no DNA is available to test this call. There are 14 residues in the CDR3. The germline gives CDR1 MNHEY, CDR2 SMNVEV (reference sequence). The CDR3 loop is CASSFPDRLGEQYF.

The chain joins TRBV9 to TRBJ2-1. CDR1 SGDLS and CDR2 YYNGEE come from the germline V gene. The CDR3 has 14 amino acids. CDR3 region: CASSVASLDNEQFF.

The chain links TRBV12-3 or TRBV12-4 to TRBJ2-5. The length of the CDR3 is 12 residues. CDR3: CASSLTVDAHSF.

The V and J genes are TRBV7-9 and TRBJ1-1; the TRBD1 assignment by TCRdb is unverifiable without DNA. The germline V gene encodes CDR1 SEHNR and CDR2 FQNEAQ (reference sequence). CDR3 length: 12 residues. The CDR3 spells CASRTGTYEAFF.

V usage is TRBV7-9 and J usage is TRBJ2-7; TCRdb's assignment of TRBD1 cannot be checked, as there is no DNA. The CDR3 has 17 residues. Looked up from germline, CDR1 is SEHNR and CDR2 is FQNEAQ (reference sequence). The CDR3 protein is CASSFEGGRTEGYEQYF.

CDR3 in amino acids: CASSQSSGFEQYF. The rearrangement links TRBV4-1 to TRBJ2-7. Germline CDR1 and CDR2: MGHRA and YSYEKL. The CDR3 has 13 residues.

V and J are TRBV29-1 and TRBJ1-1. Germline CDR1 is SQVTM and CDR2 is ANQGSEA. The CDR3 is 16 residues long. CDR3 sequence: CSVEDFDTAWNTEAFF. The variable domain in full, completed from reference TRBV29-1 and TRBJ1-1, reads SAVISQKPSRDICQRGTSLTIQCQVDSQVTMMFWYRQQPGQSLTLIATANQGSEATYESGFVIDKFPISRPNLTFSTLTVSNMSPEDSSIYLCSVEDFDTAWNTEAFFGQGTRLTVV.

The chain is built from TRBV11-1 and TRBJ2-1; TCRdb's D call of TRBD1 is untestable without DNA. CDR1 and CDR2 from the germline V gene are SGHAT and FQDESV (reference sequence). CDR3 length: 16 residues. The CDR3 region is CASSFSDRESINEQFF.